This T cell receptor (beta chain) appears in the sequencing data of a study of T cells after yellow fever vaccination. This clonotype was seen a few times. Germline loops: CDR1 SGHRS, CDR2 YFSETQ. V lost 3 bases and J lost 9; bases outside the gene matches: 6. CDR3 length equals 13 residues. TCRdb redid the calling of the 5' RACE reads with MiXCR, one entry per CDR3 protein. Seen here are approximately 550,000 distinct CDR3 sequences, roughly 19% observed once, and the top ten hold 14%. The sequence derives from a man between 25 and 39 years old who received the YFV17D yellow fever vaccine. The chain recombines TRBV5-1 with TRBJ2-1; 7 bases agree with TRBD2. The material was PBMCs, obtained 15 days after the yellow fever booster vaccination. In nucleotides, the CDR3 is TGCGCCAGCAGCTGGGGGGGGAATTCTGAGCAGTTCTTC. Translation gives CASSWGGNSEQFF.